Below, 11 T cell receptor beta chains from the same sample are listed, as sequenced in a study of T cells in Graves' hyperthyroidism and ophthalmopathy. Amplification of TCR beta CDR3 regions used RNA as the template. The TCR CDR3 first-round RT-PCR relied on the HTBI primer set. One entry per CDR3 protein results from TCRdb running MiXCR on the multiplex PCR reads. The sample records hundreds of thousands of distinct CDR3 sequences, around 15% being singletons. The sequenced material came from blood. The receptors shown here come from a woman aged 18-29 years with Graves' hyperthyroidism.

This clonotype came up many times. This sequence joins TRBV6-2 or TRBV6-3 and TRBJ1-1; D uncertain. The V and J ends lost 0 bases and 2 bases respectively, with 7 bases between them. CDR3 length: 14 amino acids. Germline V CDR1 and CDR2: MNHEY, SVGEGT. The CDR3 DNA reads as TGTGCCAGCAGTTACTCACCAAGTAACACTGAAGCTTTCTTT. Residues: CASSYSPSNTEAFF.

A few counts support this clonotype. The CDR3, as DNA: TGTGCCAGCCTTTTGGGGGGCACCTATGGCTACACCTTC. Protein product: CASLLGGTYGYTF. This rearrangement joins TRBV12-3 or TRBV12-4 to TRBJ1-2, with D perhaps TRBD1 (6 bases). This CDR3 has 13 residues. V dropped 8 bases and J dropped 4 bases, with 14 bases sitting between them.

Worth noting for this clonotype: This may come from a read error, since a much larger clone is one base off. This rearrangement joins TRBV15 to TRBJ2-3; 12 bases map to TRBD2. Germline CDR1 is LNHNV and CDR2 is YYDKDF (reference sequence). This CDR3 region has 17 residues. The CDR3 reads CATGRDGTSGSTDTQYF. The CDR3 region has the DNA TGTGCCACCGGCAGAGACGGGACTAGCGGGAGCACAGATACGCAGTATTTT.

The chain employs TRBV10-2 and TRBJ1-6; D gene unclear. Germline V gene data show CDR1 as WSHSY and CDR2 as SAAADI. The CDR3 extends over 16 amino acids. V was trimmed by 3 bases and J by 7 bases, leaving 16 bases between them. CDR3 protein: CASSDPHGRGNSPLHF. The CDR3 coding sequence is TGCGCCAGCAGTGATCCCCACGGCAGAGGCAATTCACCCCTCCACTTT.

The chain joins TRBV6-1 to TRBJ2-7; TRBD2 aligns across 12 bases. V was clipped by 7 bases and J by 5 bases; unmatched bases: 6. Germline V lookup: CDR1 MNHNS, CDR2 SASEGT. This CDR3 is 14 amino acids long. CDR3 sequence (DNA): TGTGCCAGCAAAGGACTAGCGGGAATTGACGAGCAGTACTTC. It yields the protein CASKGLAGIDEQYF.

This clonotype has only a few counts. V is TRBV5-1 and J is TRBJ1-4; D gene uncertain. Between the trimmed V and J ends, which lost 0 bases and 10 bases, there was a span of 7 bases. CDR3 length equals 12 residues. The germline V gene encodes CDR1 SGHRS and CDR2 YFSETQ. CDR3 sequence reads: CASSLGRGKLFF. CDR3 in DNA: TGCGCCAGCAGCTTGGGACGCGGAAAACTGTTTTTT.

The genes are TRBV19 and TRBJ2-1; 10 bases map to TRBD2. The CDR3 totals 15 residues. With V trimmed by 6 bases and J by 2 bases, 4 bases remained unmatched. Germline-derived CDR1 and CDR2 are LNHDA and SQIVND (reference sequence). As DNA, the CDR3 is TGTGCCAGTAGCAGCGGGAGGGGAACCTACAATGAGCAGTTCTTC. This codes for CASSSGRGTYNEQFF.

The sample holds many counts of this clonotype. The chain is built from TRBV11-2 and TRBJ2-1; the D gene is possibly TRBD1 (6 bases). The V end lost 4 bases, the J end lost 1 base, and 11 bases lay between the germline ends. CDR1 SGHAT and CDR2 FQNNGV come from the germline V gene. The CDR3 runs to 15 residues. Here the CDR3 reads CASSSRGFSYNEQFF. CDR3 in DNA: TGTGCCAGCAGCTCCAGGGGTTTTTCCTACAATGAGCAGTTCTTC.

This clonotype occurred many times. The chain uses TRBV7-2 and TRBJ2-3; D tentatively fits TRBD1 or TRBD2 (6 bases each). Germline CDR1 SGHTA, CDR2 FQGNSA. The germline V and J ends were trimmed by 0 bases and 2 bases, with 15 bases remaining between them. The CDR3 extends over 17 amino acids. The CDR3 spells CASSLAGGSRVTDTQYF. The CDR3 nucleotides are TGTGCCAGCAGCTTAGCCGGGGGCTCTCGTGTCACAGATACGCAGTATTTT.

This clonotype occurred a few times. The chain has TRBV6-1 and TRBJ1-5; D not certain. Germline values: CDR1 MNHNS, CDR2 SASEGT. Deletions cut 6 bases from V and 0 bases from J, with 6 bases between. The CDR3 length is 13 residues. The CDR3 bases are TGTGCCAGCAGAGAAATTAGCAATCAGCCCCAGCATTTT. It specifies CASREISNQPQHF.

The rearrangement links TRBV5-5 to TRBJ2-7; 10 bases align to TRBD1. Trimming took 4 bases from V and 3 from J; bases not matched to a gene: 7. Per germline, CDR1 SGHKS and CDR2 YYEKEE (reference sequence). The CDR3 runs to 15 residues. CDR3 coding DNA: TGTGCCAGCAGCCAAGGACAGGGGGTTGGCTACGAGCAGTACTTC. Translated, it gives CASSQGQGVGYEQYF.